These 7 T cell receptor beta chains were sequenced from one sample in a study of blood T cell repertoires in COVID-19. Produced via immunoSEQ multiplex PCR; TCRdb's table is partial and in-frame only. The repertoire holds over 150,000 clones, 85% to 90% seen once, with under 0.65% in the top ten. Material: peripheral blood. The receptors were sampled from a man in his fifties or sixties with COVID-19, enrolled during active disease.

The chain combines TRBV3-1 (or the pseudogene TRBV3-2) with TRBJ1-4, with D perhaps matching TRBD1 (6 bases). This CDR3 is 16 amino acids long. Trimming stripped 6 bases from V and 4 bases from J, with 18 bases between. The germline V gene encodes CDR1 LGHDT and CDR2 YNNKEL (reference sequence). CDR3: CASSSTVRGGNEKLFF. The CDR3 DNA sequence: TGTGCCAGCAGTTCTACGGTACGAGGGGGTAATGAAAAACTGTTTTTT.

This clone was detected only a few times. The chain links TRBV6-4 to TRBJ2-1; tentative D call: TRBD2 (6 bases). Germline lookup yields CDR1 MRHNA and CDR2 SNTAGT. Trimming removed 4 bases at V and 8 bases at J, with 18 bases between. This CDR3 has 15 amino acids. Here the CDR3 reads CASSGASAVMDEQFF. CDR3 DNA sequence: TGTGCCAGCAGTGGGGCTAGCGCGGTCATGGATGAGCAGTTCTTC.

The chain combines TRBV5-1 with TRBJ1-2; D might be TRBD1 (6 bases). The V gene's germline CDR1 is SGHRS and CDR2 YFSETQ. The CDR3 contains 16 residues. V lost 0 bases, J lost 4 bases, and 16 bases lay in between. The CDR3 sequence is CASSLDSGAYGYGYTF. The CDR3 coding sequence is TGCGCCAGCAGCTTGGACTCAGGGGCCTACGGCTATGGCTACACCTTC.

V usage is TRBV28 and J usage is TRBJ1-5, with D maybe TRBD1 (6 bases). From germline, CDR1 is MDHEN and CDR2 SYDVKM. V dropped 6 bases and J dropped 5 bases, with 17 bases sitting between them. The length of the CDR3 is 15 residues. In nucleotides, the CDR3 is TGTGCCAGCAGCCTGGGGGGGCGGCGCGATCAGCCCCAGCATTTT. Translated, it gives CASSLGGRRDQPQHF.

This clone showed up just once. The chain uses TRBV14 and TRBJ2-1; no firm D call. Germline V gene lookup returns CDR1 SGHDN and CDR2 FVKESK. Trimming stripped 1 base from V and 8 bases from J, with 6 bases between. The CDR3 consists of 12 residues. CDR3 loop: CASSQGLDEQFF. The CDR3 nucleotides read TGTGCCAGCAGCCAAGGGTTAGATGAGCAGTTCTTC.

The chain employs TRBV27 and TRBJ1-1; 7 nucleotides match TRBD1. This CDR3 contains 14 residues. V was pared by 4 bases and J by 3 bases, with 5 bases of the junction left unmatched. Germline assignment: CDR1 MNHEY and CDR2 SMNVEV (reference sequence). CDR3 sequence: CASSSYTGDTEAFF. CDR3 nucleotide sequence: TGTGCCAGCAGTTCGTATACAGGGGACACTGAAGCTTTCTTT.

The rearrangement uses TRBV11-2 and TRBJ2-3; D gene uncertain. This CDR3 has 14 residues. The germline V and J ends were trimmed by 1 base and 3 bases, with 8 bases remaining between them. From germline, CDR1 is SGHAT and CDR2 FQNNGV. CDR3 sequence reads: CASSLVIGTDTQYF. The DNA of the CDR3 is TGTGCCAGCAGCTTAGTTATCGGGACAGATACGCAGTATTTT.